One and the same sample provided the 24 T cell receptor beta chains below, sequenced in a study of Ad26.COV2.S vaccination and SARS-CoV-2 variants. Measured with immunoSEQ multiplex PCR; TCRdb has only the in-frame clones, and not every one. The table shows approximately 410,000 clones, with about nine tenths occurring only once. Documented treatment: 15 to 20 received Ad26.COV2.S at low or high dose, single or two shots; roughly 5 received placebo; per-sample allocation not given. At day 63 after the first vaccine or placebo injection, samples were drawn. Here the sequenced sample was peripheral blood, taken in a trial of Ad26.COV2.S vaccine versus placebo. The receptor set was obtained from a person between 18 and 65 years old who received the Ad26.COV2.S COVID-19 vaccine or a placebo.

The rearrangement uses TRBV5-4 and TRBJ2-1; 13 bases fit TRBD2. V lost 5 bases, J lost 4 bases, and 3 bases stayed unmatched. Germline values: CDR1 SGHNT, CDR2 YYREEE (reference sequence). The CDR3 runs to 15 residues. CDR3 coding DNA: TGTGCCAGCAGACCACTAGCGGGGGGGTACAATGAGCAGTTCTTC. This encodes CASRPLAGGYNEQFF.

The chain joins TRBV11-3 to TRBJ2-1; 11 nucleotides line up with TRBD2. Germline lookup yields CDR1 SGHNT and CDR2 YENEEA. This CDR3 contains 15 residues. Germline trimming cut 1 base from V and 7 bases from J; bases unmatched to any gene: 3. The DNA for the CDR3 is TGTGCCAGCAGCTTAGTTAGCGGGGGGGCGAATGAGCAGTTCTTC. It specifies CASSLVSGGANEQFF.

This chain links TRBV12-5 with TRBJ2-2; TRBD1 matches 7 bases. The germline CDR1 and CDR2 sequences are LGHNT and FRNRAP. Trimming at V came to 0 bases and at J to 0 bases, leaving 10 bases not matched to a gene. The CDR3 totals 19 residues. The CDR3 DNA reads as TGTGCTAGTGGTTTGGTCACCGGGACAGAAAGTACGAACACCGGGGAGCTGTTTTTT. It specifies CASGLVTGTESTNTGELFF. Full variable domain (outside the CDR3, taken from reference TRBV12-5 and TRBJ2-2): DARVTQTPRHKVTEMGQEVTMRCQPILGHNTVFWYRQTMMQGLELLAYFRNRAPLDDSGMPKDRFSAEMPDATLATLKIQPSEPRDSAVYFCASGLVTGTESTNTGELFFGEGSRLTVL.

This clone was seen just once. The chain employs TRBV5-1 and TRBJ2-7; D is ambiguous. V shed 0 bases and J shed 0 bases, with 7 bases lying between them. CDR1 is SGHRS, CDR2 YFSETQ, per germline. The CDR3 is 14 amino acids. The CDR3 DNA sequence: TGCGCCAGCAGCTTGGAAGAGGTCTCCTACGAGCAGTACTTC. Protein sequence: CASSLEEVSYEQYF.

This sequence joins TRBV19 and TRBJ1-2, with D hard to call. Trimming removed 7 bases from V and 8 bases from J, with 26 bases in between. Germline V gene lookup returns CDR1 LNHDA and CDR2 SQIVND (reference sequence). There are 16 residues in the CDR3. DNA for the CDR3: TGTGCCAGTACCACTCGCCCTCGGGGTGGAAACTGGGGCTACACCTTC. Translated, it gives CASTTRPRGGNWGYTF.

The chain carries TRBV28 and TRBJ1-4; the D gene is possibly TRBD1 (5 bases). CDR1 MDHEN and CDR2 SYDVKM come from the germline V gene. Trimming stripped 8 bases from V and 8 bases from J, with 15 bases between. CDR3 size: 13 residues. CDR3 residues: CASGPWGEEKLFF. The CDR3 DNA reads as TGTGCCAGCGGCCCTTGGGGGGAAGAAAAACTGTTTTTT.

J is TRBJ1-1 and V is TRBV18, with a possible D match to TRBD1 (6 bases). This CDR3 is 13 amino acids long. The V gene lost 2 bases and the J gene lost 6 bases, with 10 bases spanning the gap. Germline V gives CDR1 KGHSH, CDR2 LQKENI. The CDR3 DNA reads TGTGCCAGCTCACCAATACAGGGCGCTGAAGCTTTCTTT. Residues: CASSPIQGAEAFF.

The genes are TRBV5-4 and TRBJ1-3; a weak D match, TRBD1 (6 bases). V was trimmed by 4 bases and J by 3 bases, leaving 11 bases between them. CDR1 is SGHNT, CDR2 YYREEE, per germline (reference sequence). This CDR3 is 14 amino acids long. The CDR3 DNA reads TGTGCCAGCAGCCCAGGACAGTTTGGAAACACCATATATTTT. Its protein product is CASSPGQFGNTIYF.

This sequence joins TRBV28 and TRBJ2-2; D gene ambiguous. Germline V gene lookup returns CDR1 MDHEN and CDR2 SYDVKM. The CDR3 covers 12 residues. V dropped 7 bases and J dropped 6 bases, with 9 bases sitting between them. For the CDR3, the DNA is TGTGCCAGCATAGGGTCGGCCGGGGAGCTGTTTTTT. Its translation is CASIGSAGELFF. Together with reference TRBV28 and TRBJ2-2, the CDR3 gives the full variable domain: DVKVTQSSRYLVKRTGEKVFLECVQDMDHENMFWYRQDPGLGLRLIYFSYDVKMKEKGDIPEGYSVSREKKERFSLILESASTNQTSMYLCASIGSAGELFFGEGSRLTVL.

V gene TRBV2 combines with J gene TRBJ2-1; 8 nucleotides match TRBD2. Trimming at V came to 0 bases and at J to 10 bases, leaving 8 bases not matched to a gene. Germline CDR1 reads SNHLY; CDR2 reads FYNNEI. CDR3 length: 15 amino acids. The DNA for the CDR3 is TGTGCCAGCAGTGAAGCGCTTCGGAGCGGGGGCGAGCAGTTCTTC. It codes for CASSEALRSGGEQFF.

V and J are TRBV7-2 and TRBJ2-5, with D tentatively TRBD1 (5 bases). Germline V lookup: CDR1 SGHTA, CDR2 FQGNSA. The length of the CDR3 is 13 residues. The V gene lost 3 bases and the J gene lost 5 bases, with 10 bases spanning the gap. CDR3 loop: CASSFPPGETQYF. CDR3 DNA sequence: TGTGCCAGCAGCTTCCCCCCAGGGGAGACCCAGTACTTC.

The gene calls are TRBV7-2 and TRBJ2-3; D is possibly TRBD1 (6 bases). CDR1 is SGHTA, CDR2 FQGNSA, per germline. This CDR3 spans 16 amino acids. Trimming stripped 1 base from V and 0 bases from J, with 11 bases between. The CDR3 is CASSLVLGASTDTQYF. The DNA for the CDR3 is TGTGCCAGCAGCTTAGTGTTGGGGGCCAGCACAGATACGCAGTATTTT.

This chain uses TRBV24-1 with TRBJ1-6; 7 bases fit TRBD1. V was pared by 3 bases and J by 7 bases, with 5 bases of the junction left unmatched. The germline V gene encodes CDR1 KGHDR and CDR2 SFDVKD. The CDR3 is made up of 15 amino acids. For the CDR3, the DNA is TGTGCCACCAGTGATAAGGGACAGCCCAATTCACCCCTCCACTTT. It is translated as CATSDKGQPNSPLHF.

J is TRBJ2-3 and V is TRBV7-8, with D unresolved. CDR3 length: 13 amino acids. Deletions cut 2 bases from V and 3 bases from J, with 6 bases between. Looked up from germline, CDR1 is SGHVS and CDR2 is FQNEAQ. The CDR3 protein is CASSLYGTDTQYF. CDR3 sequence (DNA): TGTGCCAGCAGCTTATACGGAACAGATACGCAGTATTTT.

V and J are TRBV5-6 and TRBJ2-5; D possibly corresponds to TRBD2 (6 bases). The germline gives CDR1 SGHDT, CDR2 YYEEEE. Trimming shortened V by 5 bases and J by 1 base, and 12 bases separated the two germline ends. The CDR3 is 14 residues long. CDR3 sequence reads: CASRSPGLQETQYF. The CDR3 DNA reads as TGTGCCAGCAGGTCACCGGGACTCCAAGAGACCCAGTACTTC.

The V and J genes are TRBV10-1 and TRBJ2-5; 8 bases are a match to TRBD1. This CDR3 has 14 residues. V shed 5 bases and J 0 bases; nucleotides not matched to a gene: 2. Germline assignment: CDR1 WNHNN and CDR2 SYGVQD (reference sequence). The CDR3 here is CASSRGQDQETQYF. CDR3 nucleotide sequence: TGCGCCAGCAGTCGGGGACAGGACCAAGAGACCCAGTACTTC.

The chain employs TRBV4-1 and TRBJ2-7, with 8 bases aligning to TRBD1. This CDR3 has 15 residues. Germline loops: CDR1 MGHRA, CDR2 YSYEKL. V shed 3 bases and J 2 bases; nucleotides not matched to a gene: 6. This CDR3 is CASSHPGTGTYEQYF. DNA for the CDR3: TGCGCCAGCAGCCACCCCGGGACAGGTACCTACGAGCAGTACTTC.

Note on this clone: Other DNA variants within this sample encode the same CDR3. The chain carries TRBV9 and TRBJ2-6; D gene unclear. V lost 0 bases and J 0 bases, leaving 7 bases between the germline ends. CDR1 is SGDLS and CDR2 is YYNGEE in the germline V gene. The CDR3 consists of 16 residues. CDR3 region: CASSVEGSSGANVLTF. The DNA of the CDR3 is TGTGCCAGCAGCGTAGAGGGCTCCTCTGGGGCCAACGTCCTGACTTTC.

This sequence joins TRBV28 and TRBJ2-5; 12 positions match TRBD1. CDR3 length: 15 amino acids. The junction had 3 bases not matched to a gene; V was cut back by 6 bases and J by 1 base. Germline V gene lookup returns CDR1 MDHEN and CDR2 SYDVKM. The DNA for the CDR3 is TGTGCCAGCAGAGGGACAGGGGGCATCCAAGAGACCCAGTACTTC. It codes for CASRGTGGIQETQYF.

V usage is TRBV5-5 and J usage is TRBJ1-4, with D possibly matching TRBD1 (5 bases). This CDR3 has 14 residues. CDR1 SGHKS and CDR2 YYEKEE come from the germline V gene (reference sequence). The V and J ends lost 4 bases and 5 bases respectively, with 12 bases between them. The DNA of the CDR3 is TGTGCCAGCAGCGCGGGACCGCGGAATGAAAAACTGTTTTTT. It specifies CASSAGPRNEKLFF.

The chain carries TRBV7-9 and TRBJ1-5; TRBD1 is a possible D gene (5 bases). The CDR3 runs 16 residues. V lost 4 bases to trimming and J lost 2 bases, with 15 bases between them. Germline CDR1 reads SEHNR; CDR2 reads FQNEAQ (reference sequence). CDR3: CASSSGTADGNQPQHF. The CDR3 region has the DNA TGTGCCAGCAGCTCCGGGACCGCGGACGGCAATCAGCCCCAGCATTTT.

The CDR3 reads CSVVDENEQFF. CDR3 nucleotides: TGCAGCGTTGTTGACGAGAATGAGCAGTTCTTC. This sequence joins TRBV29-1 and TRBJ2-1; D gene unclear. V gave up 4 bases and J gave up 7 bases, with 8 bases separating them. The CDR3 sequence is 11 residues long. Germline V gene lookup returns CDR1 SQVTM and CDR2 ANQGSEA.

Of note for this clone: Other DNA sequences in the same sample also yield this CDR3. This chain joins TRBV6-5 and TRBJ1-1; no clear D gene. There are 15 residues in the CDR3. Between the trimmed V and J ends, which lost 2 bases and 2 bases, there was a span of 12 bases. Germline V gene lookup returns CDR1 MNHEY and CDR2 SVGAGI. CDR3 coding DNA: TGTGCCAGCAGTTACGATAGAGGACTTAACACTGAAGCTTTCTTT. Translated: CASSYDRGLNTEAFF.

The V call is TRBV7-2, the J call TRBJ2-3; perhaps TRBD2 as D (6 bases). Deletions cut 2 bases from V and 1 base from J, with 10 bases between. Germline V gene lookup returns CDR1 SGHTA and CDR2 FQGNSA. This CDR3 is built from 15 residues. The CDR3 region is CASSLPTSGTDTQYF. The CDR3 DNA reads as TGTGCCAGCAGCTTACCGACTAGTGGCACAGATACGCAGTATTTT.